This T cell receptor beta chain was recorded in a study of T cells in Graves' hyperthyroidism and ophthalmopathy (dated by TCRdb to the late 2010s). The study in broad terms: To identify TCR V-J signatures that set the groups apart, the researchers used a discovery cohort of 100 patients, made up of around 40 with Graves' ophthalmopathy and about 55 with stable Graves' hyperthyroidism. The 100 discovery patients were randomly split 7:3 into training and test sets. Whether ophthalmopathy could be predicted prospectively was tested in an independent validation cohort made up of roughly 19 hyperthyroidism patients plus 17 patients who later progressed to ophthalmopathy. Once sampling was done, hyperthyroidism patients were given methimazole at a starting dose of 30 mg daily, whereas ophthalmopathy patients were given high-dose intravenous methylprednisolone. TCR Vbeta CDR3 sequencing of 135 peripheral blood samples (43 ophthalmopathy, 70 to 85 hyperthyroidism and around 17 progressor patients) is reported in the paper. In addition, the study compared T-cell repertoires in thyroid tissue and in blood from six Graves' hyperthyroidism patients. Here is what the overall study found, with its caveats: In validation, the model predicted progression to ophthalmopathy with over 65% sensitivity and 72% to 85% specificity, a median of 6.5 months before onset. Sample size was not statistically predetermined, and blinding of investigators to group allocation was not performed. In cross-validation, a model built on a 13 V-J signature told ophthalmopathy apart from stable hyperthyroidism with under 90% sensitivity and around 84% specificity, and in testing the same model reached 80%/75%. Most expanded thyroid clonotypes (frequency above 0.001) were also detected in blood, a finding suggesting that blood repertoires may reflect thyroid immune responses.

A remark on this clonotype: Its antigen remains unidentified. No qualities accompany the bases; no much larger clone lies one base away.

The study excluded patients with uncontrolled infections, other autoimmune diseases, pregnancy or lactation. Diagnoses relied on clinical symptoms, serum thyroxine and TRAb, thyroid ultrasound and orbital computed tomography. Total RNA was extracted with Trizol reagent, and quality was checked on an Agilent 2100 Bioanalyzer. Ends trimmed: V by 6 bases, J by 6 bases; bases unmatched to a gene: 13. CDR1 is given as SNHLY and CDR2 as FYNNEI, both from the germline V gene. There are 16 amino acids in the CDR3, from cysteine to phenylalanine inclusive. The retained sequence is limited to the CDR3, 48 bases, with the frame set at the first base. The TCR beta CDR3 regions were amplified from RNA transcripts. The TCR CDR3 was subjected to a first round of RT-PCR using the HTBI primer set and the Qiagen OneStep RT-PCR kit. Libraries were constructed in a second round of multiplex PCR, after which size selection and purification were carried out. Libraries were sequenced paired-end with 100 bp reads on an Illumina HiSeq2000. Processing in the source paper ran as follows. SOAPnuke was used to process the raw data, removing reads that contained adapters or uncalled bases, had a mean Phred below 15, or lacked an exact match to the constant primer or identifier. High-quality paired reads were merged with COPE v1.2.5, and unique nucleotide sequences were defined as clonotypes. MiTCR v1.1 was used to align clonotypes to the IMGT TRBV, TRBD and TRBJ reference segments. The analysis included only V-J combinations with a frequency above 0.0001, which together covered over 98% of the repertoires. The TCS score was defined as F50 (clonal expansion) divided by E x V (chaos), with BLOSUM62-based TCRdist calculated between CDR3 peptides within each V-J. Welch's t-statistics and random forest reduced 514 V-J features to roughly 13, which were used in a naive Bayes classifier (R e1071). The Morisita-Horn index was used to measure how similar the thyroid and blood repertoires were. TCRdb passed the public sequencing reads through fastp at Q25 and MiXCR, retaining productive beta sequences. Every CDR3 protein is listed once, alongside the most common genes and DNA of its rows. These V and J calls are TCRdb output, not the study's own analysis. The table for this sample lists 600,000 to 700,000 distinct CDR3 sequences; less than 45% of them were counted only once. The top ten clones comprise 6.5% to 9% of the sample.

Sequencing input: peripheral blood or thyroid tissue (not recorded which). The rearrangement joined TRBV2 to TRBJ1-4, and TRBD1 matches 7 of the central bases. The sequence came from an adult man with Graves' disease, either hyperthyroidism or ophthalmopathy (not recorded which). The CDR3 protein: CASRERTGKVDEKLFF. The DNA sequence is TGTGCCAGCAGAGAAAGGACAGGAAAGGTTGATGAAAAACTGTTTTTT.